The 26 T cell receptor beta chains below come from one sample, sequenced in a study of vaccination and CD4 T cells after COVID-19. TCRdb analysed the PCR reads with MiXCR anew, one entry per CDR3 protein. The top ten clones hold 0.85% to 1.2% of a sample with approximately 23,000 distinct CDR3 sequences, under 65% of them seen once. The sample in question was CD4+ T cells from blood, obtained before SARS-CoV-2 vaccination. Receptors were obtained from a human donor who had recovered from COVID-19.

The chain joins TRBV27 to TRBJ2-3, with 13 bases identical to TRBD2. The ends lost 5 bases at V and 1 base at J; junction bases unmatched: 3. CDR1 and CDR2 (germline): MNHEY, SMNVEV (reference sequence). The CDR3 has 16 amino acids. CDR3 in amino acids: CASSIGLAGGTDTQYF. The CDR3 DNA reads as TGTGCCAGCAGTATAGGACTAGCGGGGGGCACAGATACGCAGTATTTT.

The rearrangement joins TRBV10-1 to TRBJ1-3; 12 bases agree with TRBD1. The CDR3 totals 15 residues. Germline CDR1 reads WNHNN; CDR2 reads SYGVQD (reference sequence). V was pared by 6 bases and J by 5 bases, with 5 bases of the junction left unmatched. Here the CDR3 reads CASSRDRGHRNTIYF. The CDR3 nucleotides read TGCGCCAGCAGCCGGGACAGGGGGCATAGAAACACCATATATTTT.

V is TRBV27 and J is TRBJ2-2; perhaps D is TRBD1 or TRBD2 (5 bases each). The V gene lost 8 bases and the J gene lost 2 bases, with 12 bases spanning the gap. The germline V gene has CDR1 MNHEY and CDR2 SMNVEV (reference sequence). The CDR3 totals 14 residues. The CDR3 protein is CASWGFPNTGELFF. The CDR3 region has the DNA TGTGCCAGCTGGGGGTTTCCCAACACCGGGGAGCTGTTTTTT.

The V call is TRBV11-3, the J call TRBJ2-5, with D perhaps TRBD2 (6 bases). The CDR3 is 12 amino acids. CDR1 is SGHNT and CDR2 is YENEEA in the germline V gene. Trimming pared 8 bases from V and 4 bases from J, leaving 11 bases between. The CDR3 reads CASREPPETQYF. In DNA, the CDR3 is TGTGCCAGCCGGGAGCCCCCAGAGACCCAGTACTTC.

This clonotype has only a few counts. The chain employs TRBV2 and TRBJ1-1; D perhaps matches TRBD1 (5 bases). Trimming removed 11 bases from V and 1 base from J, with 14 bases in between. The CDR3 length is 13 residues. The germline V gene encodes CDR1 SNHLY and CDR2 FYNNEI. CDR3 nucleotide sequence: TGTGCCGGGGTTCTGCAGGGGAACACTGAAGCTTTCTTT. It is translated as CAGVLQGNTEAFF.

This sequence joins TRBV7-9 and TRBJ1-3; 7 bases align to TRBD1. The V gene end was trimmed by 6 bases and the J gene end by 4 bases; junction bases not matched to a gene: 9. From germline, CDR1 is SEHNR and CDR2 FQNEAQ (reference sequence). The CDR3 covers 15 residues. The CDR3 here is CASRVIPGQGNTIYF. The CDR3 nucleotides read TGTGCCAGCAGGGTCATTCCGGGACAGGGAAACACCATATATTTT.

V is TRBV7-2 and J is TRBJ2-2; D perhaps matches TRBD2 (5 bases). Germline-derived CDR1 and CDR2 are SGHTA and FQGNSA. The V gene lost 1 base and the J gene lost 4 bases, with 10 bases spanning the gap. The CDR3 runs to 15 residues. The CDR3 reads CASSLVGSGTGELFF. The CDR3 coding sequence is TGTGCCAGCAGCTTAGTGGGGAGCGGCACCGGGGAGCTGTTTTTT.

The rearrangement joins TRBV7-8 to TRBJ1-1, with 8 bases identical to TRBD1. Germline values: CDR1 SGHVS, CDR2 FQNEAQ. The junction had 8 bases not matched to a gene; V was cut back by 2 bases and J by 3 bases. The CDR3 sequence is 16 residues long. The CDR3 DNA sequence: TGTGCCAGCAGCTTATCCCAGGGGGCGGGGGACACTGAAGCTTTCTTT. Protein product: CASSLSQGAGDTEAFF.

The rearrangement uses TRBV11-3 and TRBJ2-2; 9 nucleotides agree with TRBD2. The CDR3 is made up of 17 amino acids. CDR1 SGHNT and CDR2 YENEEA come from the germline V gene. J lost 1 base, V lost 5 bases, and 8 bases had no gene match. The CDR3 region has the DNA TGTGCCAGCAGCCCGGTAGCGGGAGCGGGGAACACCGGGGAGCTGTTTTTT. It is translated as CASSPVAGAGNTGELFF.

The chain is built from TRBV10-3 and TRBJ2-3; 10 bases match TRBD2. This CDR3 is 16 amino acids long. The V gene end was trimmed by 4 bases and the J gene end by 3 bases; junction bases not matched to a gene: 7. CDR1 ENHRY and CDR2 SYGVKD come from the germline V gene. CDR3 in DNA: TGTGCCATCAGTGCAGTAGCGGGAGGTGGGACAGATACGCAGTATTTT. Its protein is CAISAVAGGGTDTQYF.

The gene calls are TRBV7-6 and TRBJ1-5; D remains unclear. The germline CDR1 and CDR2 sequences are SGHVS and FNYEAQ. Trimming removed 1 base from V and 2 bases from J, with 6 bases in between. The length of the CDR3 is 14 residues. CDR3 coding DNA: TGTGCCAGCAGCTTAGGTGGGGGCAATCAGCCCCAGCATTTT. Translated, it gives CASSLGGGNQPQHF.

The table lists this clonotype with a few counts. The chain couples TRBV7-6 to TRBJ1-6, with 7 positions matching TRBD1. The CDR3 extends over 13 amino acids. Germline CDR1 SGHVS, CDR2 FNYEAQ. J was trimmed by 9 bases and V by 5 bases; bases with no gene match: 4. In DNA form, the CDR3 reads TGTGCCAGCAGCCCCGACAGGGTTTCACCCCTCCACTTT. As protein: CASSPDRVSPLHF.

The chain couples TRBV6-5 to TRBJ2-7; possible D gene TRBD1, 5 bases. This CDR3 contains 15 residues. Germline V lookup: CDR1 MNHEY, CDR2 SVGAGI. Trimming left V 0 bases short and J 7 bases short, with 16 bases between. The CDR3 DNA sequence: TGTGCCAGCAGTTACTCGAGCCCAGGGTGGTCTGAGCAGTACTTC. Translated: CASSYSSPGWSEQYF.

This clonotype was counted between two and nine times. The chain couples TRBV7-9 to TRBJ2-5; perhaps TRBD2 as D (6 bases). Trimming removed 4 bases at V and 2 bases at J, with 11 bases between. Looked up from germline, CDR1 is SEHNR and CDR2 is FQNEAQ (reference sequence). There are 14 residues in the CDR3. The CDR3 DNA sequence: TGTGCCAGCAGCTACGGGAGCGGACAAGAGACCCAGTACTTC. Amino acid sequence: CASSYGSGQETQYF.

CDR3 sequence: CASTMDRNQPQHF. The CDR3 region has the DNA TGTGCCAGCACAATGGACAGGAATCAGCCCCAGCATTTT. The rearrangement links TRBV5-4 to TRBJ1-5; TRBD1 matches 7 bases. Trimming removed 6 bases from V and 4 bases from J; junction bases left unmatched: 4. Germline V gene data show CDR1 as SGHNT and CDR2 as YYREEE (reference sequence). This CDR3 has 13 amino acids.

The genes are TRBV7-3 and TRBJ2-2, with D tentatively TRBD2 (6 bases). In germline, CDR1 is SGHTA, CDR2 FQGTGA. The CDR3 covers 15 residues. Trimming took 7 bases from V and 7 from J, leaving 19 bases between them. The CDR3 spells CASKQLLAGHGELFF. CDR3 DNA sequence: TGTGCCAGCAAGCAGCTCTTGGCGGGGCACGGGGAGCTGTTTTTT.

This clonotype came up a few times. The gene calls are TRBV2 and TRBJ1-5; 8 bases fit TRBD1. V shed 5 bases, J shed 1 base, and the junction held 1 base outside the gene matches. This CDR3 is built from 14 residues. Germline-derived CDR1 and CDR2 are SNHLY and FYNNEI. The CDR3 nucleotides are TGTGCCAGCAGTCGACAGGGGAGCAATCAGCCCCAGCATTTT. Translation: CASSRQGSNQPQHF.

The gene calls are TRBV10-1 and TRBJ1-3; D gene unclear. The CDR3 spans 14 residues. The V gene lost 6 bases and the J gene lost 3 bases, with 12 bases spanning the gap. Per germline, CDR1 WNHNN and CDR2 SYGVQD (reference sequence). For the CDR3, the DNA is TGCGCCAGCAGAAACAGACCTAATGGAAACACCATATATTTT. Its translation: CASRNRPNGNTIYF.

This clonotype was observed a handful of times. The CDR3 is CASSVGETQYF. The CDR3, as DNA: TGTGCCAGCAGTGTCGGAGAGACCCAGTACTTC. The chain recombines TRBV2 with TRBJ2-5; D is uncertain. The CDR3 sequence is 11 residues long. Germline V gene lookup returns CDR1 SNHLY and CDR2 FYNNEI. V lost 4 bases, J lost 4 bases, and 4 bases lay in between. The full variable domain, rest sourced from reference TRBV2 and TRBJ2-5, is EPEVTQTPSHQVTQMGQEVILRCVPISNHLYFYWYRQILGQKVEFLVSFYNNEISEKSEIFDDQFSVERPDGSNFTLKIRSTKLEDSAMYFCASSVGETQYFGPGTRLLVL.

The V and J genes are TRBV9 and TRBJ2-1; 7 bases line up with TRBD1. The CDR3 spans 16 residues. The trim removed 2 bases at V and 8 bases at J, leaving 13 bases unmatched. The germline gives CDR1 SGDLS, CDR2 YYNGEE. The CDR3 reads CASSVGTTGKKDEQFF. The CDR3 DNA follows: TGTGCCAGCAGCGTCGGAACGACAGGGAAGAAGGATGAGCAGTTCTTC.

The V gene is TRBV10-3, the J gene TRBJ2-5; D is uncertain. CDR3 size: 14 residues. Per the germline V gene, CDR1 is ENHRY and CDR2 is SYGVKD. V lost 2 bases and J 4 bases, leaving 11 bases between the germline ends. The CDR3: CAISEMVGGETQYF. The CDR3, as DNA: TGTGCCATCAGTGAGATGGTAGGTGGAGAGACCCAGTACTTC.

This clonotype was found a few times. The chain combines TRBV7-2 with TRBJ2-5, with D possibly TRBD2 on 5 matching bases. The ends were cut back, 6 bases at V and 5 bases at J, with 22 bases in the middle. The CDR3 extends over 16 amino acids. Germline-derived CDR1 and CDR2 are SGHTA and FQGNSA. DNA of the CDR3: TGTGCCAGCAGATTGCGGGCTTCATCTAAGGCTGAGACCCAGTACTTC. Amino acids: CASRLRASSKAETQYF. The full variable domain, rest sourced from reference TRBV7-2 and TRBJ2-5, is GAGVSQSPSNKVTEKGKDVELRCDPISGHTALYWYRQSLGQGLEFLIYFQGNSAPDKSGLPSDRFSAERTGGSVSTLTIQRTQQEDSAVYLCASRLRASSKAETQYFGPGTRLLVL.

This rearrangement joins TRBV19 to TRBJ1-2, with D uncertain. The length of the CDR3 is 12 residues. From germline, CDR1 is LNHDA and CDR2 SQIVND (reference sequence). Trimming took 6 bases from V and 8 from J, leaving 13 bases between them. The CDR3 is CASSLTASGYTF. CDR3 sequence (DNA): TGTGCCAGTAGCCTGACCGCATCCGGCTACACCTTC.

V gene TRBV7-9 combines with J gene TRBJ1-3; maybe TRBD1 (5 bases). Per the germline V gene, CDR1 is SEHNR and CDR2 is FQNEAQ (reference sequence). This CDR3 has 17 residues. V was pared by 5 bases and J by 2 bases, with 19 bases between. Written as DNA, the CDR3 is TGTGCCAGCAGCCAAGAGGGGCAGAGATTAACTGGAAACACCATATATTTT. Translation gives CASSQEGQRLTGNTIYF.

CDR3 protein: CASSPNASGRSNQPQHF. Here the CDR3 DNA reads TGTGCCAGCAGTCCTAACGCCTCCGGCCGTAGCAATCAGCCCCAGCATTTT. The chain employs TRBV21-1 and TRBJ1-5. TRBV21-1 is an annotated pseudogene. This CDR3 has 17 amino acids.

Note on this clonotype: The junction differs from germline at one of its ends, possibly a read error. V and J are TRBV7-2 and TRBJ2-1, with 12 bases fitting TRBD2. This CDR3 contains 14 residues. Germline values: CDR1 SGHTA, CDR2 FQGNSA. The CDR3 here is CASSLAGGPNEQFF. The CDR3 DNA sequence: TGTGCCAGCAGCCTAGCGGGAGGGCCGAATGAGCAGTTCTTC.